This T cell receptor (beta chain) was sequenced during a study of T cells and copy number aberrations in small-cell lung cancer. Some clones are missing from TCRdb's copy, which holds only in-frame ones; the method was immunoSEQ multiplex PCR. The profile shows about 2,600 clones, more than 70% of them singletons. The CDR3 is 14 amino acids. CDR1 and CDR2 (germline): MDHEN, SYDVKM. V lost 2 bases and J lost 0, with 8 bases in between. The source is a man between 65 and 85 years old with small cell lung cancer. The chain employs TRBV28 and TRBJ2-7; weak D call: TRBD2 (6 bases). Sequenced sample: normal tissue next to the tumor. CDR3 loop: CASSLAGSSYEQYF. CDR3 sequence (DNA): TGTGCCAGCAGTTTAGCGGGAAGCTCCTACGAGCAGTACTTC. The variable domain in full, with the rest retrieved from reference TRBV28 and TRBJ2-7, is DVKVTQSSRYLVKRTGEKVFLECVQDMDHENMFWYRQDPGLGLRLIYFSYDVKMKEKGDIPEGYSVSREKKERFSLILESASTNQTSMYLCASSLAGSSYEQYFGPGTRLTVT.